The clone carrying this T cell receptor (beta chain) is medium-sized (0.01 to 0.1%) by share. The antigen is undetermined. Time point in this sample: week 47, end of study. Mutant IDH1 20-mer peptide, at 300 ug, made up each vaccine dose, with topical imiquimod. The astrocytomas were IDH1-mutant, ATRX-negative, and WHO grade 3 or 4. The data were produced by immunoSEQ multiplex PCR, yet TCRdb's version contains in-frame clones alone and is incomplete. The top ten clones hold around 2.4% of a sample with 30,000 to 35,000 clones, around 90% of them seen once. This entry comes from a study of a mutant IDH1 vaccine in newly diagnosed glioma. Study overall: The sex distribution of treated patients was 62.5% male and approximately 40% female, with a mean age of around 43 years.

Germline CDR1 and CDR2: MGHRA and YSYEKL. The CDR3 is 15 amino acids. Between the trimmed V and J ends, which lost 3 bases and 3 bases, there was a span of 12 bases. This receptor was taken from a middle-aged man with glioma. The material sequenced was PBMCs, taken from a glioma patient whose treatment included an IDH1 peptide vaccine. The chain recombines TRBV4-1 with TRBJ1-5; D is unclear. This CDR3 reads CASSQVPGDNQPQHF. In DNA, the CDR3 is TGCGCCAGCAGCCAGGTCCCAGGTGACAATCAGCCCCAGCATTTT.